What follows describes a single T cell receptor beta chain. CDR1 SGHTA and CDR2 FQGNSA come from the germline V gene. CDR3 length: 16 amino acids. V was clipped by 4 bases and J by 6 bases; unmatched bases: 3. This entry belongs to a study of blood T cell repertoires in COVID-19. Here immunoSEQ multiplex PCR was the method, and the copy in TCRdb shows in-frame clones only, minus some. The sample includes almost 400,000 clones, about 89% of them seen just once. This TCR derives from a woman aged 60-75 years with COVID-19, enrolled during active disease. Specimen: peripheral blood. The genes are TRBV7-2 and TRBJ2-2; 15 positions match TRBD2. In nucleotides, the CDR3 is TGTGCCAGCAGCTCAGGACTAGCGGGGGGGGCCGGGGAGCTGTTTTTT. The encoded protein is CASSSGLAGGAGELFF. Combining the CDR3 with reference TRBV7-2 and TRBJ2-2 gives the whole variable domain GAGVSQSPSNKVTEKGKDVELRCDPISGHTALYWYRQSLGQGLEFLIYFQGNSAPDKSGLPSDRFSAERTGGSVSTLTIQRTQQEDSAVYLCASSSGLAGGAGELFFGEGSRLTVL.